This T cell receptor beta chain comes out of a study of shared clonotypes between healthy human individuals. V lost 1 base to trimming and J lost 7 bases, with 5 bases between them. CDR1 MDHEN and CDR2 SYDVKM come from the germline V gene. This CDR3 spans 12 amino acids. Some clones are missing from TCRdb's copy, which holds only in-frame ones; the method was immunoSEQ multiplex PCR. In the table there are approximately 1.4 million clones, 95% to 99% of which are singletons. The receptor was derived from a man in his thirties or forties in good health. V is TRBV28 and J is TRBJ1-5, with D hard to call. The sample comprised naive CD4+ T cells sorted from blood. Subset in this sample: CD45RA+ positively selected. The CDR3 DNA sequence: TGTGCCAGCAGTTTATACTTCCAGCCCCAGCATTTT. Translating it yields CASSLYFQPQHF.